This T cell receptor (beta chain) was sequenced for a study of shared clonotypes between healthy human individuals. As for the study in general: The plates for each donor numbered three CD4 naive, three CD4 memory, two CD8 naive and one CD8 memory.

V gave up 0 bases and J gave up 1 base, with 13 bases separating them. CDR3 length: 17 amino acids. From germline, CDR1 is MGHRA and CDR2 YSYEKL. As regards this clone: The antigen is unknown.

Study conclusions and caveats: Rarefaction analysis demonstrated incomplete sorted-subset sequencing notwithstanding large depth.

Each sample came from a Caucasian adult donor living in Nashville, Tennessee. A CD45RA-negative memory subset and a CD45RA+ naive subset were separated from the CD4+ cells. The protocol was immunoSEQ multiplex PCR, while the TCRdb copy is restricted to in-frame clones and leaves out a portion. The sample carries 950,000 to 1,300,000 clones, about three quarters recorded once. V gene TRBV4-1 combines with J gene TRBJ1-5; D is possibly TRBD1 (5 bases). Source material: memory CD4+ T cells sorted from blood. Subset meaning: CD45RA-negative fraction. This sequence originates from a man aged 18 to 29 in good health. The DNA for the CDR3 is TGCGCCAGCAGCCAAGAGGGGGGGGAGAGGAGCAATCAGCCCCAGCATTTT. Translated: CASSQEGGERSNQPQHF.